What follows are 21 T cell receptor beta chains derived from one specimen sequenced in a study of cytomegalovirus exposure and HLA in healthy donors. PCR was performed using 60 Vbeta and 13 Jbeta primers. Sequenced by immunoSEQ multiplex PCR; TCRdb stores in-frame clones only, minus some. Here the sample spans approximately 210,000 clones, approximately 85% being singletons. Sequences were obtained from PBMCs. These receptors all come from a girl under 18 in good health and CMV-seropositive.

The table lists this clone with a count of one. The rearrangement joins TRBV9 to TRBJ2-7; 9 nucleotides agree with TRBD2. V dropped 3 bases and J dropped 6; count of bases not matched to a gene: 13. The CDR3 spans 16 residues. Germline V gene lookup returns CDR1 SGDLS and CDR2 YYNGEE. The CDR3: CASSATPGLALGEQYF. The CDR3 bases are TGTGCCAGCAGCGCGACCCCGGGACTAGCTCTCGGCGAGCAGTACTTC.

J is TRBJ1-1 and V is TRBV2; 7 bases line up with TRBD1. This CDR3 spans 15 amino acids. V lost 7 bases to trimming and J lost 0 bases; unmatched junction nucleotides: 8. The germline CDR1 and CDR2 sequences are SNHLY and FYNNEI. The CDR3 region has the DNA TGTGCCAGCAACGGAGACAGGGCAATGAACACTGAAGCTTTCTTT. Translation: CASNGDRAMNTEAFF.

V gene TRBV2 combines with J gene TRBJ2-3, with 9 positions matching TRBD2. This CDR3 has 15 residues. Unmatched junction bases numbered 5, after V lost 5 bases and J lost 2 bases. Germline V gene sequence: CDR1 SNHLY, CDR2 FYNNEI. This chain's CDR3 is CASSLASGTTDTQYF. The CDR3, as DNA: TGTGCCAGCAGTTTGGCTAGCGGGACCACAGATACGCAGTATTTT.

The chain employs TRBV11-3 and TRBJ2-2, with 8 positions matching TRBD2. Germline-derived CDR1 and CDR2 are SGHNT and YENEEA. Trimming removed 4 bases from V and 1 base from J; junction bases left unmatched: 11. The CDR3 consists of 18 residues. The CDR3 nucleotides are TGTGCCAGCAGCTCTAACCTCATGGGACTAGAGAACACCGGGGAGCTGTTTTTT. Amino acids: CASSSNLMGLENTGELFF. Full variable domain (missing parts from reference TRBV11-3 and TRBJ2-2): EAGVVQSPRYKIIEKKQPVAFWCNPISGHNTLYWYLQNLGQGPELLIRYENEEAVDDSQLPKDRFSAERLKGVDSTLKIQPAELGDSAVYLCASSSNLMGLENTGELFFGEGSRLTVL.

The chain has TRBV11-3 and TRBJ2-7; TRBD1 agrees at 7 bases. V shed 5 bases and J 2 bases; nucleotides not matched to a gene: 3. The germline CDR1 and CDR2 sequences are SGHNT and YENEEA. The length of the CDR3 is 13 residues. The chain's CDR3 is CASSPGTAYEQYF. The CDR3 bases are TGTGCCAGCAGCCCCGGGACAGCCTACGAGCAGTACTTC. Combining the CDR3 with reference TRBV11-3 and TRBJ2-7 gives the whole variable domain EAGVVQSPRYKIIEKKQPVAFWCNPISGHNTLYWYLQNLGQGPELLIRYENEEAVDDSQLPKDRFSAERLKGVDSTLKIQPAELGDSAVYLCASSPGTAYEQYFGPGTRLTVT.

The gene calls are TRBV5-1 and TRBJ2-3, with a possible D match to TRBD1 (5 bases). The CDR3 consists of 16 residues. Between the trimmed V and J ends, which lost 0 bases and 1 base, there was a span of 12 bases. The V gene's germline CDR1 is SGHRS and CDR2 YFSETQ. The CDR3 nucleotides read TGCGCCAGCAGCTTGGACAGGAGCTCGCGCACAGATACGCAGTATTTT. Translation: CASSLDRSSRTDTQYF.

This chain joins TRBV5-4 and TRBJ2-3, with TRBD2 matching over 8 bases. The CDR3 totals 16 residues. V lost 4 bases, J lost 1 base, and 8 bases stayed unmatched. Germline-derived CDR1 and CDR2 are SGHNT and YYREEE (reference sequence). The CDR3 loop is CASSPRGGTGTDTQYF. The DNA for the CDR3 is TGTGCCAGCAGCCCCCGGGGGGGTACGGGCACAGATACGCAGTATTTT.

The rearrangement links TRBV4-3 to TRBJ2-1; maybe TRBD2 (5 bases). Trimming left V 0 bases short and J 5 bases short, with 14 bases between. There are 16 residues in the CDR3. Germline V CDR1 and CDR2: LGHNA, YSLEER. Written as DNA, the CDR3 is TGCGCCAGCAGCCAAGATAGTTCACGGGGAAACAATGAGCAGTTCTTC. Translation gives CASSQDSSRGNNEQFF.

The rearrangement joins TRBV5-1 to TRBJ2-7, with 12 bases matching TRBD2. V lost 3 bases, J lost 0 bases, and 4 bases stayed unmatched. This CDR3 is 16 amino acids long. Germline assignment: CDR1 SGHRS and CDR2 YFSETQ. The CDR3 DNA is TGCGCCAGCAGCTCAAGGACTAGCGGGGCCTCCTACGAGCAGTACTTC. Amino acid sequence: CASSSRTSGASYEQYF.

This chain links TRBV11-2 with TRBJ1-2, with D perhaps matching TRBD1 (6 bases). The CDR3 has 14 amino acids. Looked up from germline, CDR1 is SGHAT and CDR2 is FQNNGV. V lost 0 bases and J 4 bases, leaving 9 bases between the germline ends. The DNA for the CDR3 is TGTGCCAGCAGCTTAGATCAGGGGAGCTATGGCTACACCTTC. As protein: CASSLDQGSYGYTF.

The count of this clone is one. The chain combines TRBV6-5 with TRBJ2-2; a weak D match, TRBD2 (5 bases). This CDR3 region has 14 residues. Germline assignment: CDR1 MNHEY and CDR2 SVGAGI. Trimming cost V 0 bases and J 4 bases, with 6 bases left between them. The CDR3 DNA is TGTGCCAGCAGTTACTCACGGGGCACCGGGGAGCTGTTTTTT. Amino acid sequence: CASSYSRGTGELFF.

The chain couples TRBV14 to TRBJ2-1; 13 bases match TRBD2. This CDR3 is built from 17 residues. The germline CDR1 and CDR2 sequences are SGHDN and FVKESK. Trimming took 0 bases from V and 4 from J; bases not matched to a gene: 3. The CDR3 bases are TGTGCCAGCAGCCAAGACTGGACTAGCGGGGGTTACAATGAGCAGTTCTTC. Translation: CASSQDWTSGGYNEQFF.

This clone occurred a few times. The chain carries TRBV7-8 and TRBJ1-4; the match to TRBD1 covers 7 bases. Germline-derived CDR1 and CDR2 are SGHVS and FQNEAQ. J lost 3 bases, V lost 5 bases, and 15 bases had no gene match. The CDR3 sequence is 18 residues long. CDR3: CASSQAYRGEGANEKLFF. For the CDR3, the DNA is TGTGCCAGCAGCCAGGCATACAGGGGAGAAGGTGCTAATGAAAAACTGTTTTTT. Filled out from reference TRBV7-8 and TRBJ1-4, the complete variable domain reads GAGVSQSPRYKVAKRGQDVALRCDPISGHVSLFWYQQALGQGPEFLTYFQNEAQLDKSGLPSDRFFAERPEGSVSTLKIQRTQQEDSAVYLCASSQAYRGEGANEKLFFGSGTQLSVL.

CDR3 region: CASRLGLAGGPQETQYF. Here the CDR3 DNA reads TGTGCCAGCAGATTGGGGCTAGCGGGGGGGCCCCAAGAGACCCAGTACTTC. V gene TRBV7-9 combines with J gene TRBJ2-5; TRBD2 matches 12 bases. V gave up 6 bases and J gave up 1 base; unmatched junction bases: 9. The V gene's germline CDR1 is SEHNR and CDR2 FQNEAQ (reference sequence). The CDR3 is made up of 17 amino acids.

CDR3 region: CASSQAPGGIWISGNTIYF. The CDR3 DNA reads TGCGCCAGCAGCCAAGCGCCAGGAGGCATTTGGATCTCTGGAAACACCATATATTTT. The chain carries TRBV4-3 and TRBJ1-3; D gene ambiguous. V shed 1 base and J shed 0 bases, with 19 bases lying between them. The CDR3 runs to 19 residues. CDR1 and CDR2 (germline): LGHNA, YSLEER.

The chain employs TRBV9 and TRBJ2-5; TRBD1 aligns across 8 bases. This CDR3 region has 15 residues. CDR1 is SGDLS and CDR2 is YYNGEE in the germline V gene. With 0 bases clipped from V and 1 base from J, the junction kept 2 bases outside the gene matches. The CDR3 nucleotides read TGTGCCAGCAGCGTAGCTGGACAGGGCCAAGAGACCCAGTACTTC. This translates into CASSVAGQGQETQYF.

CDR3 region: CASEPGNTGELFF. The CDR3 DNA reads as TGTGCCAGCGAACCGGGGAACACCGGGGAGCTGTTTTTT. The genes are TRBV9 and TRBJ2-2; D ambiguous. CDR3 size: 13 residues. Trimming pared 7 bases from V and 1 base from J, leaving 8 bases between. From germline, CDR1 is SGDLS and CDR2 YYNGEE.

The chain uses TRBV10-2 and TRBJ2-3; TRBD2 agrees at 7 bases. This CDR3 comprises 14 residues. The V gene's germline CDR1 is WSHSY and CDR2 SAAADI. J lost 8 bases, V lost 2 bases, and 7 bases had no gene match. The CDR3 spells CASSEATRGGTQYF. CDR3 in DNA: TGCGCCAGCAGTGAGGCCACCCGCGGGGGTACGCAGTATTTT.

CDR3 sequence reads: CASLDREVEETQYF. The CDR3 coding sequence is TGTGCCAGCTTGGACAGGGAGGTAGAAGAGACCCAGTACTTC. The rearrangement joins TRBV27 to TRBJ2-5; 8 nucleotides match TRBD1. The CDR3 extends over 14 amino acids. V lost 8 bases to trimming and J lost 3 bases; unmatched junction nucleotides: 8. From germline, CDR1 is MNHEY and CDR2 SMNVEV (reference sequence).

The rearrangement links TRBV19 to TRBJ1-2, with D tentatively TRBD1 (6 bases). V lost 10 bases and J 5 bases, leaving 26 bases between the germline ends. The CDR3 loop spans 16 amino acids. Germline V lookup: CDR1 LNHDA, CDR2 SQIVND (reference sequence). The CDR3 DNA reads as TGTGCCACCTCTAGGGAACAGGGAGCCTCGGGGTATGGCTACACCTTC. The encoded protein is CATSREQGASGYGYTF.

This clone was counted a single time. This chain joins TRBV30 and TRBJ1-4, with unresolved D. V was clipped by 0 bases and J by 5 bases, with 10 bases between them. This CDR3 has 14 amino acids. Per germline, CDR1 GTSNPN and CDR2 SVGIG (reference sequence). The CDR3: CAWSVSQKNEKLFF. CDR3 bases: TGTGCCTGGAGTGTCTCACAGAAAAATGAAAAACTGTTTTTT.